These 26 T cell receptor beta chains were sequenced from one sample in a study of blood T cell repertoires in COVID-19 (TCRdb year 2020). Libraries were prepared through the immunoSEQ multiplex PCR assay. TCRdb limited this immuneACCESS table to in-frame rearrangements with V and J called. A share of clones is missing; checked studies link under half to unresolved V genes, and the rest is unexplained. Across this sample there are 25,000 to 35,000 clones, with about 91% seen only once. Under 2.5% of the sample is taken by the ten largest. Sequencing was carried out using peripheral blood. These receptors were taken from a man aged 45-60 years with active COVID-19.

This clone was seen once. This chain joins TRBV28 and TRBJ1-1; a possible D gene is TRBD1 (5 bases). Germline V gives CDR1 MDHEN, CDR2 SYDVKM. This CDR3 is 14 amino acids long. Trimming shortened V by 9 bases and J by 1 base, and 15 bases separated the two germline ends. The CDR3 protein is CARGDGGRNTEAFF. In DNA, the CDR3 is TGTGCCAGGGGAGACGGGGGGAGGAACACTGAAGCTTTCTTT.

V gene TRBV27 combines with J gene TRBJ1-2; no firm D call. This CDR3 has 13 amino acids. Germline V CDR1 and CDR2: MNHEY, SMNVEV (reference sequence). V dropped 5 bases and J dropped 4 bases, with 11 bases sitting between them. CDR3: CASSPLSGYGYTF. DNA of the CDR3: TGTGCCAGCAGTCCTCTGTCGGGCTATGGCTACACCTTC.

This chain connects TRBV5-6 to TRBJ1-3; 7 bases are shared with TRBD1. Germline V CDR1 and CDR2: SGHDT, YYEEEE. V lost 0 bases to trimming and J lost 0 bases; unmatched junction nucleotides: 12. The CDR3 is 19 residues long. The CDR3 sequence: CASSLDEGQPHRSGNTIYF. The CDR3 DNA is TGTGCCAGCAGCTTGGATGAGGGACAGCCGCATCGCTCTGGAAACACCATATATTTT.

The V gene is TRBV14, the J gene TRBJ1-1; the match to TRBD1 covers 7 bases. CDR1 and CDR2 (germline): SGHDN, FVKESK. The CDR3 extends over 12 amino acids. V trimming: 5 bases; J trimming: 8 bases; junction bases outside the gene matches: 5. CDR3: CASSAQGGEAFF. DNA of the CDR3: TGTGCCAGCAGCGCGCAGGGGGGAGAAGCTTTCTTT.

The table lists this clone with a count of one. This chain uses TRBV20-1 with TRBJ1-1, with D unresolved. V was cut by 8 bases and J by 4 bases, with 11 bases left in between. The CDR3 consists of 11 residues. Germline V lookup: CDR1 DFQATT, CDR2 SNEGSKA (reference sequence). The CDR3 region has the DNA TGCAGTCTCAGCCCAGGCACTGAAGCTTTCTTT. It encodes CSLSPGTEAFF.

The V and J genes are TRBV10-3 and TRBJ2-5; 10 bases map to TRBD1. The CDR3 consists of 15 residues. The V segment lost 1 base and the J segment 4 bases; nucleotides outside the gene matches: 3. The V gene's germline CDR1 is ENHRY and CDR2 SYGVKD. CDR3 nucleotides: TGTGCCATCAGTGAGTTGACAGGGGGCTTAGAGACCCAGTACTTC. Translation: CAISELTGGLETQYF.

V and J are TRBV27 and TRBJ2-3, with D possibly being TRBD2 (6 bases). Germline V gene sequence: CDR1 MNHEY, CDR2 SMNVEV (reference sequence). Trimming left V 6 bases short and J 1 base short, with 8 bases between. The CDR3 covers 13 residues. The CDR3 loop is CASRSSGTDTQYF. The DNA of the CDR3 is TGTGCCAGCAGGTCTAGCGGCACAGATACGCAGTATTTT.

The J gene is TRBJ1-1, the V gene TRBV5-1; the D is unclear. With 0 bases removed from V and 1 base from J, the gap between germline ends came to 4 bases. Per the germline V gene, CDR1 is SGHRS and CDR2 is YFSETQ. The CDR3 runs 13 residues. Written as DNA, the CDR3 is TGCGCCAGCAGCTTGGATAGGAACACTGAAGCTTTCTTT. This sequence encodes CASSLDRNTEAFF.

This rearrangement joins TRBV9 to TRBJ2-3; 11 bases are shared with TRBD2. V was clipped by 5 bases and J by 6 bases; unmatched bases: 2. The CDR3 totals 13 residues. Germline-derived CDR1 and CDR2 are SGDLS and YYNGEE. DNA for the CDR3: TGTGCCAGCAGGTCTAGCGGGGGGGATACGCAGTATTTT. This encodes CASRSSGGDTQYF. The full variable domain, its missing parts supplied by reference TRBV9 and TRBJ2-3, is DSGVTQTPKHLITATGQRVTLRCSPRSGDLSVYWYQQSLDQGLQFLIQYYNGEERAKGNILERFSAQQFPDLHSELNLSSLELGDSALYFCASRSSGGDTQYFGPGTRLTVL.

In DNA, the CDR3 is TGTGCCACCAGCAGAGAGACAGGTCTTAGGCCCCAGCATTTT. Encoded protein: CATSRETGLRPQHF. This chain connects TRBV15 to TRBJ1-5; D is possibly TRBD1 (6 bases). The CDR3 is 14 amino acids. Germline V gives CDR1 LNHNV, CDR2 YYDKDF (reference sequence). Trimming cost V 0 bases and J 9 bases, with 12 bases left between them.

Only one count was recorded for this clone. This chain links TRBV5-6 with TRBJ2-7, with D possibly being TRBD2 (6 bases). The V gene lost 4 bases and the J gene lost 0 bases, with 14 bases spanning the gap. Germline V gene data show CDR1 as SGHDT and CDR2 as YYEEEE. The CDR3 runs 15 residues. The CDR3: CASSPGTVSSYEQYF. In DNA, the CDR3 is TGTGCCAGCAGCCCTGGGACTGTGAGCTCCTACGAGCAGTACTTC.

V and J are TRBV9 and TRBJ2-1, with 11 nucleotides matching TRBD2. Germline trimming cut 4 bases from V and 4 bases from J; bases unmatched to any gene: 4. This CDR3 comprises 15 residues. The germline V gene has CDR1 SGDLS and CDR2 YYNGEE. The CDR3 spells CASSPLAGGYNEQFF. The CDR3 DNA follows: TGTGCCAGCAGCCCGCTAGCGGGGGGATACAATGAGCAGTTCTTC. The complete variable domain, with remaining parts taken from reference TRBV9 and TRBJ2-1, reads DSGVTQTPKHLITATGQRVTLRCSPRSGDLSVYWYQQSLDQGLQFLIQYYNGEERAKGNILERFSAQQFPDLHSELNLSSLELGDSALYFCASSPLAGGYNEQFFGPGTRLTVL.

The chain couples TRBV6-5 to TRBJ2-7; 9 bases align to TRBD1. V shed 4 bases, J shed 4 bases, and the junction held 11 bases outside the gene matches. CDR1 is MNHEY, CDR2 SVGAGI, per germline. CDR3 size: 16 residues. The CDR3 sequence is CASSSPPGTGMYEQYF. CDR3 DNA sequence: TGTGCCAGCAGTTCTCCGCCCGGGACAGGGATGTACGAGCAGTACTTC.

This chain links TRBV5-6 with TRBJ2-2; D is unresolved. The CDR3 has 15 amino acids. Trimming pared 1 base from V and 4 bases from J, leaving 11 bases between. Germline values: CDR1 SGHDT, CDR2 YYEEEE. The CDR3 reads CASSLFRPGTGELFF. In nucleotides, the CDR3 is TGTGCCAGCAGCTTGTTCAGGCCTGGCACCGGGGAGCTGTTTTTT.

This clone has a single count. The chain uses TRBV10-1 and TRBJ2-1; no reliable D call. The germline V gene encodes CDR1 WNHNN and CDR2 SYGVQD (reference sequence). Between the trimmed V and J ends, which lost 0 bases and 12 bases, there was a span of 12 bases. CDR3 length: 13 amino acids. The chain's CDR3 is CASSESAFLGQFF. DNA for the CDR3: TGCGCCAGCAGTGAGTCCGCCTTTCTCGGGCAGTTCTTC.

This chain's CDR3 is CASSVDPQYGQGRTKNYGYTF. CDR3 bases: TGTGCCAGCAGCGTAGACCCCCAGTACGGACAGGGAAGAACAAAGAACTATGGCTACACCTTC. The chain couples TRBV9 to TRBJ1-2; TRBD1 matches at 8 bases. The junction had 21 bases not matched to a gene; V was cut back by 0 bases and J by 2 bases. The CDR3 is 21 amino acids. In germline, CDR1 is SGDLS, CDR2 YYNGEE.

The gene calls are TRBV6-1 and TRBJ2-1; 8 bases agree with TRBD2. The CDR3 totals 16 residues. V lost 6 bases and J lost 6; bases outside the gene matches: 13. CDR1 is MNHNS and CDR2 is SASEGT in the germline V gene. The CDR3 DNA sequence: TGTGCCAGCAGCGAAATCCCGGGACTAGGTTCCAATGAGCAGTTCTTC. The encoded protein is CASSEIPGLGSNEQFF.

This chain uses TRBV25-1 with TRBJ2-2; D perhaps matches TRBD2 (5 bases). The CDR3 spans 13 residues. The V and J ends lost 6 bases and 1 base respectively, with 6 bases between them. Looked up from germline, CDR1 is MGHDK and CDR2 is SYGVNS. The CDR3 nucleotides read TGTGCCAGCAGGGGAGTGAACACCGGGGAGCTGTTTTTT. Its translation is CASRGVNTGELFF.

The rearrangement links TRBV6-5 to TRBJ2-4; possible D gene TRBD2, 6 bases. This CDR3 is built from 16 residues. Germline CDR1 MNHEY, CDR2 SVGAGI. Trimming left V 4 bases short and J 3 bases short, with 16 bases between. The CDR3 here is CASSSPQLADKNIQYF. The CDR3 bases are TGTGCCAGCAGTTCTCCGCAACTAGCTGACAAAAACATTCAGTACTTC.

The genes are TRBV7-9 and TRBJ2-7; 9 nucleotides agree with TRBD2. Germline CDR1 is SEHNR and CDR2 is FQNEAQ (reference sequence). V lost 7 bases to trimming and J lost 1 base; unmatched junction nucleotides: 5. The CDR3 is 14 amino acids. CDR3 loop: CASNLLAGSYEQYF. The CDR3 region has the DNA TGTGCCAGCAACCTTCTAGCGGGATCCTACGAGCAGTACTTC. The full variable domain, with the rest looked up from reference TRBV7-9 and TRBJ2-7, is DTGVSQNPRHKITKRGQNVTFRCDPISEHNRLYWYRQTLGQGPEFLTYFQNEAQLEKSRLLSDRFSAERPKGSFSTLEIQRTEQGDSAMYLCASNLLAGSYEQYFGPGTRLTVT.

The CDR3 loop is CASGTGPSRGYTF. CDR3 coding DNA: TGTGCCAGTGGGACAGGGCCATCCAGGGGCTACACCTTC. V is TRBV2 and J is TRBJ1-2; 9 bases are shared with TRBD1. The CDR3 has 13 residues. The germline V gene has CDR1 SNHLY and CDR2 FYNNEI. V trimming: 9 bases; J trimming: 8 bases; junction bases outside the gene matches: 10.

V usage is TRBV19 and J usage is TRBJ2-3; possibly TRBD1 for D (5 bases). Trimming cost V 2 bases and J 0 bases, with 9 bases left between them. CDR3 length: 15 amino acids. Germline-derived CDR1 and CDR2 are LNHDA and SQIVND (reference sequence). The chain's CDR3 is CASSIRQFSTDTQYF. CDR3 DNA: TGTGCCAGTAGTATACGACAGTTTAGCACAGATACGCAGTATTTT.

The chain couples TRBV5-1 to TRBJ2-2; 9 nucleotides agree with TRBD1. V lost 5 bases to trimming and J lost 4 bases; unmatched junction nucleotides: 15. The CDR3 sequence is 18 residues long. Germline V gene sequence: CDR1 SGHRS, CDR2 YFSETQ. CDR3 DNA sequence: TGCGCCAGCAGGCTGTGGCAAGCCGGGACAGGGCCCACCGGGGAGCTGTTTTTT. Protein sequence: CASRLWQAGTGPTGELFF. The whole variable domain, remainder taken from reference TRBV5-1 and TRBJ2-2, is KAGVTQTPRYLIKTRGQQVTLSCSPISGHRSVSWYQQTPGQGLQFLFEYFSETQRNKGNFPGRFSGRQFSNSRSEMNVSTLELGDSALYLCASRLWQAGTGPTGELFFGEGSRLTVL.

CDR3 nucleotides: TGTGCCAGCAGCCAGGGGACTATTCAGTTCTTC. Amino acid sequence: CASSQGTIQFF. The genes are TRBV3-1 (or the pseudogene TRBV3-2) and TRBJ2-1; TRBD2 agrees at 7 bases. Trimming took 3 bases from V and 13 from J; bases not matched to a gene: 3. Germline values: CDR1 LGHDT, CDR2 YNNKEL (reference sequence). This CDR3 is built from 11 residues.

The J gene is TRBJ2-6, the V gene TRBV5-1, with D maybe TRBD1 (5 bases). V was clipped by 2 bases and J by 3 bases, with 6 bases between them. The CDR3 loop spans 14 amino acids. CDR1 SGHRS and CDR2 YFSETQ come from the germline V gene. CDR3 loop: CASSLDSGANVLTF. CDR3 sequence (DNA): TGCGCCAGCAGCTTAGACAGTGGGGCCAACGTCCTGACTTTC.

The J gene is TRBJ2-7, the V gene TRBV6-5, with D perhaps matching TRBD1 (5 bases). Trimming shortened V by 8 bases and J by 1 base, and 9 bases separated the two germline ends. There are 12 residues in the CDR3. Germline CDR1 MNHEY, CDR2 SVGAGI. The CDR3 DNA is TGTGCCAGCGGCAGGGCTTCCTACGAGCAGTACTTC. It encodes CASGRASYEQYF.